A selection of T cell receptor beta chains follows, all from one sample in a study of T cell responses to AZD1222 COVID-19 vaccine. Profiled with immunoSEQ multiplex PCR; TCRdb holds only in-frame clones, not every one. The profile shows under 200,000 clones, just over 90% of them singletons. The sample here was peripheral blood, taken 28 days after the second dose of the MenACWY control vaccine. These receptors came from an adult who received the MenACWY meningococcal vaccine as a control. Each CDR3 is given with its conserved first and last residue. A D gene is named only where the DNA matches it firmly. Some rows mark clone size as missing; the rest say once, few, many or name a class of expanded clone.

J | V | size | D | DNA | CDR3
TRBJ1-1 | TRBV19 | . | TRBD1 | TGTGCCAGTAGTATTGACAGGGTATCGAGGGCTTTCTTT | CASSIDRVSRAFF
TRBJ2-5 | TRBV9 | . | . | TGTGCCAGCAGCTCCGAGAGGGGGAGGGGAGAGACCCAGTACTTC | CASSSERGRGETQYF
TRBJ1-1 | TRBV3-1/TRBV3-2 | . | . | TGTGCCAGCAGCCAAAGGCAGGAAGCTTTCTTT | CASSQRQEAFF
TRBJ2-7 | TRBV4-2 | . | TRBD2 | TGTGCCAGCAGCCAACGTGGACTAGCGGGAGTTGAGCAGTACTTC | CASSQRGLAGVEQYF
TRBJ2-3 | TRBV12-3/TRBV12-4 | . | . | TGTGCCAGCAGTTTTTATAACGCAGATACGCAGTATTTT | CASSFYNADTQYF
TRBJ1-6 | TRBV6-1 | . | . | TGTGCCAGCAGTGAAGCCCCCAAGTGGGCCTGGAGGGGGGTTGGTTCACCCCTCCACTTT | CASSEAPKWAWRGVGSPLHF
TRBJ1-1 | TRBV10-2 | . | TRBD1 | TGCGCCAGCGTAAGGACAGGCCCTAACACTGAAGCTTTCTTT | CASVRTGPNTEAFF
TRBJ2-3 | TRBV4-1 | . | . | TGCGCCAGCACCCCAAAGGAGATGAGAGATACGCAGTATTTT | CASTPKEMRDTQYF
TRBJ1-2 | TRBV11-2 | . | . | TGTGCCACTGAGGGCGCCCGAGGCTATGGCTACACCTTC | CATEGARGYGYTF
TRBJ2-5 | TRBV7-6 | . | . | TGTGCCAGCAGCTTTGGGGGGGAGACCCAGTACTTC | CASSFGGETQYF
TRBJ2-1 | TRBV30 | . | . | TGTGCCTGCCTAAGGGGTGGCCCCCAGGGGAATGAGCAGTTCTTC | CACLRGGPQGNEQFF
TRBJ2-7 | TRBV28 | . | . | TGTGCCAGCAGTCCGGGCCAATACGAGCAGTACTTC | CASSPGQYEQYF
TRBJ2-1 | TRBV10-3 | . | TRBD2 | TGTGCCATCAGGGGGGATAGGACTAGCAATGAGCAGTTCTTC | CAIRGDRTSNEQFF
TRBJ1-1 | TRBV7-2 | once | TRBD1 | TGTGCCAGCAGCCTAGCAGGGGGGACGAACACTGAAGCTTTCTTT | CASSLAGGTNTEAFF
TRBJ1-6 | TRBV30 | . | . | TGTGCCTGGAGTGTAGCCAGGGGAACTTCACCCCTCCACTTT | CAWSVARGTSPLHF
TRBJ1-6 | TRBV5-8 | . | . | TGTGCCAGCAGCTCTACAGGGAATTCACCCCTCCACTTT | CASSSTGNSPLHF
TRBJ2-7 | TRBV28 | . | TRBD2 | TGTGCCAGCAGCGGGGGGGGCGGGAGCTCCTACGAGCAGTACTTC | CASSGGGGSSYEQYF
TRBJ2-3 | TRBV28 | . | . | TGTGCCAGCAGTTTCGGGACAATAGATACGCAGTATTTT | CASSFGTIDTQYF